This T cell receptor beta chain was documented in a study of T cell repertoires in cytomegalovirus infection. TCRdb itself ran the reads through MiXCR, one entry per CDR3 protein. The sample carries more than 140,000 distinct CDR3 sequences, about 6% recorded once. Germline lookup yields CDR1 DFQATT and CDR2 SNEGSKA (reference sequence). V gave up 1 base and J gave up 9 bases, with 18 bases separating them. This CDR3 contains 14 residues. This clonotype originated in a human donor in good health (CMV status not recorded). Some clones in this sample may be carry-over from other donors' samples. Sequenced input: PBMCs. V is TRBV20-1 and J is TRBJ1-1, with a possible D match to TRBD1 (5 bases). This CDR3 reads CSARGSGSGDKAFF. CDR3 DNA sequence: TGCAGTGCTAGAGGTTCAGGGTCAGGCGACAAAGCTTTCTTT.